Presented here are 8 T cell receptor beta chains from one specimen sequenced in a study of cytomegalovirus exposure and HLA in healthy donors. PCR used 60 Vbeta primers and 13 Jbeta primers. The table came from immunoSEQ multiplex PCR; TCRdb's copy has only in-frame clones and leaves some out. The sample records some 100,000 clones, 65% to 85% being singletons. The sample was PBMCs. The receptors come from a female donor in good health and CMV-seropositive.

The chain employs TRBV11-3 and TRBJ2-7; 8 bases are a match to TRBD1. This CDR3 has 14 residues. CDR1 and CDR2 (germline): SGHNT, YENEEA. V gave up 5 bases and J gave up 9 bases; unmatched junction bases: 12. The CDR3 here is CASSPGTGGRTQYF. CDR3 DNA: TGTGCCAGCAGCCCCGGGACAGGAGGTCGCACGCAGTACTTC.

The chain has TRBV9 and TRBJ1-2; TRBD1 matches at 9 bases. V was pared by 4 bases and J by 7 bases, with 5 bases of the junction left unmatched. Germline CDR1 is SGDLS and CDR2 is YYNGEE. CDR3 length: 13 amino acids. The DNA of the CDR3 is TGTGCCAGCAGCTACAGGGGGCAGGCTGGCTACACCTTC. Protein sequence: CASSYRGQAGYTF.

This chain links TRBV2 with TRBJ1-1; 9 positions match TRBD1. This CDR3 spans 17 amino acids. With 5 bases clipped from V and 6 bases from J, the junction kept 16 bases outside the gene matches. Looked up from germline, CDR1 is SNHLY and CDR2 is FYNNEI. DNA of the CDR3: TGTGCCAGCAGTCATTCCGGGGGACAGGGAGGGAGCTCTGAAGCTTTCTTT. This codes for CASSHSGGQGGSSEAFF. Variable domain in full (rest from reference TRBV2 and TRBJ1-1): EPEVTQTPSHQVTQMGQEVILRCVPISNHLYFYWYRQILGQKVEFLVSFYNNEISEKSEIFDDQFSVERPDGSNFTLKIRSTKLEDSAMYFCASSHSGGQGGSSEAFFGQGTRLTVV.

The gene calls are TRBV7-3 and TRBJ2-1, with 8 bases lining up with TRBD2. The junction had 8 bases not matched to a gene; V was cut back by 5 bases and J by 2 bases. This CDR3 comprises 16 residues. The germline V gene has CDR1 SGHTA and CDR2 FQGTGA. The CDR3 sequence is CASSALAGLTYNEQFF. DNA for the CDR3: TGTGCCAGCAGCGCCTTAGCGGGACTTACCTACAATGAGCAGTTCTTC.

This clone came up once. The rearrangement links TRBV19 to TRBJ1-1; 7 bases are a match to TRBD1. V trimming: 1 base; J trimming: 6 bases; junction bases outside the gene matches: 8. The CDR3 spans 15 residues. CDR1 is LNHDA, CDR2 SQIVND, per germline (reference sequence). CDR3 amino acids: CASSIAGRGKAEAFF. In DNA form, the CDR3 reads TGTGCCAGTAGTATAGCTGGCAGGGGGAAGGCTGAAGCTTTCTTT.

The gene calls are TRBV7-2 and TRBJ2-3; 11 bases align to TRBD2. CDR1 is SGHTA, CDR2 FQGNSA, per germline. V shed 0 bases, J shed 5 bases, and the junction held 1 base outside the gene matches. The CDR3 sequence is 15 residues long. The CDR3 bases are TGTGCCAGCAGCTTAGCACTAGCGGGGGTAGATACGCAGTATTTT. Its translation: CASSLALAGVDTQYF.

The chain has TRBV28 and TRBJ2-7; tentative D call: TRBD1 (5 bases). Germline CDR1 is MDHEN and CDR2 is SYDVKM. The CDR3 is 13 amino acids. Trimming took 10 bases from V and 2 from J, leaving 15 bases between them. CDR3 nucleotide sequence: TGTGCCACCCACAGGTATCGCGCCTACGAGCAGTACTTC. Protein product: CATHRYRAYEQYF. The entire variable domain, with the rest obtained from reference TRBV28 and TRBJ2-7, is as follows: DVKVTQSSRYLVKRTGEKVFLECVQDMDHENMFWYRQDPGLGLRLIYFSYDVKMKEKGDIPEGYSVSREKKERFSLILESASTNQTSMYLCATHRYRAYEQYFGPGTRLTVT.

This sequence joins TRBV30 and TRBJ1-2, with a possible D match to TRBD1 (5 bases). Germline V gene sequence: CDR1 GTSNPN, CDR2 SVGIG (reference sequence). The CDR3 has 14 amino acids. V was cut by 0 bases and J by 4 bases, with 12 bases left in between. DNA of the CDR3: TGTGCCTGGAGTGTAGGGGCCGGACGCTATGGCTACACCTTC. Translation gives CAWSVGAGRYGYTF.